This T cell receptor beta chain was recovered during a study of CD8+ T cells in alopecia areata. Study as a whole: The study gave treated patients oral tofacitinib at 5 to 10 mg twice daily.

Once RNA had been extracted, it was reverse transcribed into cDNA to act as the sequencing template. The table came from immunoSEQ multiplex PCR; TCRdb's copy has only in-frame clones and leaves some out. The sample holds 150,000 to 200,000 clones; about 60% are singletons and the top ten take approximately 15%. The J segment lost 6 bases and the V segment lost 4 bases, leaving 8 bases of the junction unmatched. Germline values: CDR1 SQVTM, CDR2 ANQGSEA. The CDR3 has 13 residues. The sample's treatment: oral pan-JAK inhibitor, 5-10 mg twice daily. The source was CD4+ T cells sorted from blood, collected at week 24, from a patient treated with tofacitinib. The chain couples TRBV29-1 to TRBJ1-1; 7 nucleotides agree with TRBD1. This TCR came from a human donor with alopecia areata. The CDR3: CSVGQTGRAEAFF. The CDR3 region has the DNA TGCAGCGTTGGACAGACAGGGAGGGCTGAAGCTTTCTTT.